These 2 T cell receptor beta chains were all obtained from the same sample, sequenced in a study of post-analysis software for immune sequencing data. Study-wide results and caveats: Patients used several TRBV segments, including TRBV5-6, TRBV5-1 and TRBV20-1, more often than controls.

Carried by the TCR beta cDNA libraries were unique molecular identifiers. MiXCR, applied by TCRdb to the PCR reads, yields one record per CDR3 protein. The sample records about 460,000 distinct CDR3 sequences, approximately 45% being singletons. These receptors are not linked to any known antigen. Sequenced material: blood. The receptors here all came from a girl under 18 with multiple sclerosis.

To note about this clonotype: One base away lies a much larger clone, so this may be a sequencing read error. CDR3 DNA sequence: TGTGCCAGCAGCTGTAGGGGGCAGAACAACGTCCTGACTTTC. Translating gives CASSCRGQNNVLTF. V gene TRBV5-5 combines with J gene TRBJ2-6, with 7 bases identical to TRBD1. CDR1 is SGHKS and CDR2 is YYEKEE in the germline V gene (reference sequence). CDR3 size: 14 residues. With V trimmed by 3 bases and J by 9 bases, 6 bases remained unmatched.

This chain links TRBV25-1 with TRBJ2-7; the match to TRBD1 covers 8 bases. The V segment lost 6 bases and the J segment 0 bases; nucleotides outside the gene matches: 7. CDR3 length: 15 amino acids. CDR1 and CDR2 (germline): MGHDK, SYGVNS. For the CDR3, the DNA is TGTGCCAGCAGGACCGGGACAGGTAACTCCTACGAGCAGTACTTC. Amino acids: CASRTGTGNSYEQYF.